This TCR beta chain derives from a study of cytomegalovirus exposure and HLA in healthy donors. Background on the study: An earlier analysis identified 117 million unique TCR beta sequences in approximately 170 million T cells. A preliminary data release comprised around 85 million unique TCRs obtained from HLA-typed donors.

Regarding this clone: As yet, its antigen is unknown.

The primer mix had 60 Vbeta and 13 Jbeta primers. Generated by immunoSEQ multiplex PCR, the TCRdb table keeps only in-frame clones and is missing some. The sample includes 110,000 to 150,000 clones, about 80% of them seen just once. The study, taken as a whole, reports: Accurate prediction of most subjects' HLA-A and HLA-B alleles from TCR beta sequences was reported. Some TCR beta chains (more than 150 of them) were listed as cytomegalovirus-associated.

The CDR3 extends over 16 amino acids. Germline assignment: CDR1 LNHDA and CDR2 SQIVND (reference sequence). V was pared by 5 bases and J by 2 bases, with 9 bases of the junction left unmatched. The sequence came from a man between 35 and 55 years old in good health and CMV-seropositive. The specimen was PBMCs. The J gene is TRBJ2-5, the V gene TRBV19, with 9 bases identical to TRBD1. DNA for the CDR3: TGTGCCAGTAGTCGTTCGCCGGGACAGGGACAAGAGACCCAGTACTTC. It codes for CASSRSPGQGQETQYF.